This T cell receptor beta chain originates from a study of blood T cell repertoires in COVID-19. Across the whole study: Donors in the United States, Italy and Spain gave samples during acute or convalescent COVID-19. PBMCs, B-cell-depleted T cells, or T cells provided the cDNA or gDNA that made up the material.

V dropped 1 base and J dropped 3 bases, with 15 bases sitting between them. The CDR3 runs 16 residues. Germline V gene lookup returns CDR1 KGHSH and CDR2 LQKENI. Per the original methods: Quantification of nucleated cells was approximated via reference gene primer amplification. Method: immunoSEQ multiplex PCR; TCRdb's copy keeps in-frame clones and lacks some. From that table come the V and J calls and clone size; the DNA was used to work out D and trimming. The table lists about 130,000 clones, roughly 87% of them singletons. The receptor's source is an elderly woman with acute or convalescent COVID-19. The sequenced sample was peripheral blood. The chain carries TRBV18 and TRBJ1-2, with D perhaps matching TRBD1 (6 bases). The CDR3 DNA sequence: TGTGCCAGCTCACCACGAGGGACACCCTTCTACTATGGCTACACCTTC. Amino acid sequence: CASSPRGTPFYYGYTF.